This TCR beta chain appears in the sequencing data of a study of blood T cell repertoires in COVID-19. How the authors handled the data: Quantification of nucleated cells was approximated via reference gene primer amplification. The protocol was immunoSEQ multiplex PCR, while the TCRdb copy is restricted to in-frame clones and leaves out a portion. The DNA was the basis for D and trimming; V, J and clone size are from that table. The sample shows about 110,000 clones, approximately 87% of them seen only once. CDR1 and CDR2 (germline): MNHEY, SMNVEV (reference sequence). J was trimmed by 5 bases and V by 6 bases; bases with no gene match: 10. This CDR3 has 16 residues.

V usage is TRBV27 and J usage is TRBJ1-4, with 9 nucleotides matching TRBD1. This sequence originates from a woman aged 60-75 years with acute or convalescent COVID-19. Sequences were obtained from peripheral blood. The chain's CDR3 is CASRGQGPVGNEKLFF. The CDR3 region has the DNA TGTGCCAGCAGAGGACAGGGGCCGGTGGGAAATGAAAAACTGTTTTTT. The entire variable domain, with the rest obtained from reference TRBV27 and TRBJ1-4, is as follows: EAQVTQNPRYLITVTGKKLTVTCSQNMNHEYMSWYRQDPGLGLRQIYYSMNVEVTDKGDVPEGYKVSRKEKRNFPLILESPSPNQTSLYFCASRGQGPVGNEKLFFGSGTQLSVL.